This T cell receptor beta chain is from a study of blood T cell repertoires in COVID-19. Study in general: Acute-phase and convalescent COVID-19 samples originated in the United States, Italy and Spain.

Germline V lookup: CDR1 LNHDA, CDR2 SQIVND (reference sequence). The V and J ends lost 5 bases and 5 bases, in that order; junction bases with no gene match: 11. The CDR3 has 15 residues. Generated by immunoSEQ multiplex PCR, the TCRdb table keeps only in-frame clones and is missing some. The sample consists of 250,000 or so clones, 84% of them appearing once. Participant-given clinical history determined each cohort assignment. Recovered participants had two consecutive negative NP/OP PCR tests, healthcare professional clearance, or symptom resolution. The rearrangement links TRBV19 to TRBJ2-5, with 7 bases matching TRBD2. The sequence was obtained from a man between 60 and 75 years old who had recovered from COVID-19. The sequencing input was PBMCs or T cells enriched from blood (not recorded which). CDR3 coding DNA: TGTGCCAGTAGTTCCGCGACTAGCAGGGTCGAGACCCAGTACTTC. Translation: CASSSATSRVETQYF.